Listed below are T cell receptor beta chains from one sample, sequenced in a study of blood T cell repertoires in COVID-19. The assay was immunoSEQ multiplex PCR, and TCRdb's table has in-frame clones only and misses some. This sample has 100,000 to 150,000 clones, with around three quarters found just once. The specimen sequenced was peripheral blood. The receptors were sampled from a middle-aged man with active or convalescent COVID-19. CDR3s include the opening cysteine and the closing phenylalanine or tryptophan. A D gene is named only where the DNA matches it firmly. Clone sizes are given selectively: once, few, many, or a class where the clone is expanded.

TRBD1 - TRBJ1-4 TRBV9 TGTGCCAGCAGCCCAGGACAGGGCCTCAGCGGTGAAAAACTGTTTTTT CASSPGQGLSGEKLFF
TRBD1 - TRBJ1-2 TRBV28 TGTGCCAGCAGTTTCCGGGACAGGGCTGCCTATGGCTACACCTTC CASSFRDRAAYGYTF
- - TRBJ1-5 TRBV12-5 TGTGCTAGTGAGGAGGTTGGCAATCAGCCCCAGCATTTT CASEEVGNQPQHF
- - TRBJ1-1 TRBV19 TGTGCCAGTAGTTTCTGGACAGAAGGTGAAGCTTTCTTT CASSFWTEGEAFF
TRBD2 - TRBJ2-7 TRBV9 TGTGCCAGCACCCAAGGACTAGCGAGTTCCTACGAGCAGTACTTC CASTQGLASSYEQYF
TRBD1 - TRBJ2-2 TRBV5-6 TGTGCCAGCAGACGACAGGGAATGACGACCGGGGAGCTGTTTTTT CASRRQGMTTGELFF
TRBD1 - TRBJ1-4 TRBV5-8 TGTGCCAGCAGCTTGACAGGGGAAGGTGAAAAACTGTTTTTT CASSLTGEGEKLFF
- - TRBJ2-7 TRBV6-5 TGTGCCAGCAGTTACTCTAGAAACAGCCTCTACGAGCAGTACTTC CASSYSRNSLYEQYF
TRBD1 few TRBJ2-5 TRBV29-1 TGCAGCGTTGAAGGACAGGGGGGAGAGACCCAGTACTTC CSVEGQGGETQYF
- - TRBJ1-3 TRBV9 TGTGCCAGCAGCGTAGCCAAAACGGACAGCTCTGGAAACACCATATATTTT CASSVAKTDSSGNTIYF
- - TRBJ1-1 TRBV7-2 TGTGCCAGCAGCTTTCTCCTGGGAGGAAACACTGAAGCTTTCTTT CASSFLLGGNTEAFF
TRBD1 - TRBJ1-2 TRBV10-2 TGCGCCAGCACTCTGGGACAGGGTTTGACTGGCTACACCTTC CASTLGQGLTGYTF
TRBD1 - TRBJ1-3 TRBV6-6 TGTGCCAGCAGTCCCCAAGACAGGGGACTCTCTGGAAACACCATATATTTT CASSPQDRGLSGNTIYF
- - TRBJ2-1 TRBV9 TGTGCCAGCAGCGTAGAGGAGTATGAGCAGTTCTTC CASSVEEYEQFF
TRBD1 - TRBJ2-3 TRBV5-1 TGCGCCAGCAGCTCGGCAGGGGGCGCCAGAGCAGATACGCAGTATTTT CASSSAGGARADTQYF
- - TRBJ1-5 TRBV28 TGTGCCAGCAGTTGGCGGCCGGCAGAAGCAAACCAGCCCCAGCATTTT CASSWRPAEANQPQHF
- - TRBJ2-3 TRBV27 TGTGCCAGCAGTCCGCCTGACAAAGGACAGACCACAGATACGCAGTATTTT CASSPPDKGQTTDTQYF
- - TRBJ2-5 TRBV7-9 TGTGCCAGCAGCTCCAGCGTAGGATTATTGGAGACCCAGTACTTC CASSSSVGLLETQYF
- - TRBJ2-1 TRBV11-1 TGTGCCAGCAGCTTAAGCGAGAGCTCCTACAATGAGCAGTTCTTC CASSLSESSYNEQFF
- once TRBJ2-7 TRBV5-1 TGCGCCAGCAGTTTGCAGGGATCCCACGAGCAGTACTTC CASSLQGSHEQYF
TRBD2 - TRBJ2-1 TRBV11-2 TGTGCCAGCAGCTCTCTAGCGGGGGGGTTCAATGAGCAGTTCTTC CASSSLAGGFNEQFF
- many TRBJ1-3 TRBV5-6 TGTGCCAGCAGCTTGCGGGAGGACACCATATATTTT CASSLREDTIYF
- - TRBJ1-2 TRBV30 TGTGCCGGAGACGGACACTACACCTTC CAGDGHYTF
TRBD1 - TRBJ2-6 TRBV19 TGTGCCAGTAGTCCTCGACAGGGAGATACCTCTGGGGCCAACGTCCTGACTTTC CASSPRQGDTSGANVLTF
TRBD1 - TRBJ2-2 TRBV6-1 TGTGCCAGCAGTGAAAGGGGACAGGGGGCCGGGGAGCTGTTTTTT CASSERGQGAGELFF
TRBD1 - TRBJ1-6 TRBV28 TGTGCCAGCAGTCCCGCAGGGACAGGGGCTTATAATTCACCCCTCCACTTT CASSPAGTGAYNSPLHF
TRBD1 - TRBJ1-1 TRBV4-2 TGTGCCAGCAGCTCAAGGGGACAGTTGAACACTGAAGCTTTCTTT CASSSRGQLNTEAFF
- - TRBJ1-1 TRBV28 TGTGCCAGCAGCCGGCGGGGAGAGGGGCCCAACACTGAAGCTTTCTTT CASSRRGEGPNTEAFF
- - TRBJ1-1 TRBV2 TGTGCCAGGGCATACAGGAATAAAACTGAAGCTTTCTTT CARAYRNKTEAFF
- few TRBJ1-1 TRBV9 TGTGCCAGCAGCGTAGAGGCACGGCTGACAGCCGCTGAAGCTTTCTTT CASSVEARLTAAEAFF
TRBD1 - TRBJ1-1 TRBV5-1 TGCGCCAGCAGCTTGGAGGGACAGGGATACTTGAACACTGAAGCTTTCTTT CASSLEGQGYLNTEAFF
TRBD1 - TRBJ2-7 TRBV5-5 TGTGCCAGCAGCTTTGCGCCAGGGGGCACCTACGAGCAGTACTTC CASSFAPGGTYEQYF
- - TRBJ1-2 TRBV29-1 TGCAGCGTTGAACTACCTAACTATGGCTACACCTTC CSVELPNYGYTF
- - TRBJ2-3 TRBV5-6 TGTGCCAGCAGCCAAGCTCCAGATACGCAGTATTTT CASSQAPDTQYF
- - TRBJ2-1 TRBV6-5 TGTGCCAGCAGTTACGGCCAGGGCTACAATGAGCAGTTCTTC CASSYGQGYNEQFF
- - TRBJ1-6 TRBV19 TGTGCCAGTAGTCTACTAAGTAATTCACCCCTCCACTTT CASSLLSNSPLHF
- - TRBJ1-3 TRBV10-3 TGTGCCATCGGATCCCATACCGGGGGTTACGGCACCATATATTTT CAIGSHTGGYGTIYF
- - TRBJ1-2 TRBV6-5 TGTGCCAGCAGTACGGGAGTCTATGGCTACACCTTC CASSTGVYGYTF
- - TRBJ1-1 TRBV4-2 TGTGCCAGCAGCCCCCGGGACACATTGAACACTGAAGCTTTCTTT CASSPRDTLNTEAFF
TRBD2 few TRBJ2-3 TRBV5-1 TGCGCCAGCAGCCAATCTCTAGCGGGAGTCACAGATACGCAGTATTTT CASSQSLAGVTDTQYF
- - TRBJ1-2 TRBV3-1/TRBV3-2 TGTGCCAGCAGCCAAGTAAAGAGGGGGAACGGCTACACCTTC CASSQVKRGNGYTF
- - TRBJ2-2 TRBV7-6 TGTGCCAGCAGCTTAGCTCCCGGTGGGGAGGCCGGGGAGCTGTTTTTT CASSLAPGGEAGELFF
- - TRBJ1-1 TRBV29-1 TGCAGCGTTGTTGGGCGGGACTGGAACACTGAAGCTTTCTTT CSVVGRDWNTEAFF
TRBD1 - TRBJ1-1 TRBV19 TGTGCCAGTAGGCCCGGGACAGGGGGCGCTTCTGAAGCTTTCTTT CASRPGTGGASEAFF
TRBD2 - TRBJ2-1 TRBV6-1 TGTGCCAGCATCTGGGGGGAGGGTATCTCCAATGAGCAGTTCTTC CASIWGEGISNEQFF
- - TRBJ1-4 TRBV6-5 TGTGCCAGCCAAGGCGGCCAGGGTAGTGAAAAACTGTTTTTT CASQGGQGSEKLFF
TRBD2 once TRBJ2-1 TRBV5-1 TGCGCCAGCAGCCCAAGCGGGGGTGATTACAATGAGCAGTTCTTC CASSPSGGDYNEQFF
- - TRBJ1-5 TRBV28 TGTGCCAGCAGGGGGCAGAATCAGCCCCAGCATTTT CASRGQNQPQHF
- - TRBJ2-7 TRBV5-1 TGCGCCAGCAGCTCCCGACAGACAAACTACGAGCAGTACTTC CASSSRQTNYEQYF
- - TRBJ2-2 TRBV28 TGTGCCAGCAGGACTACAGGGGGGGCCGGGGAGCTGTTTTTT CASRTTGGAGELFF
TRBD1 once TRBJ2-4 TRBV24-1 TGTGCCACCAGTGATTCGGGTGACAGGGGAAACATTCAGTACTTC CATSDSGDRGNIQYF
TRBD1 few TRBJ1-1 TRBV10-3 TGTGCCATCAGCACCTCCGCGGGACAGGGTGACACTGAAGCTTTCTTT CAISTSAGQGDTEAFF
- once TRBJ2-3 TRBV7-9 TGTGCCAGCAGCTTCAAAGATACGCAGTATTTT CASSFKDTQYF
- - TRBJ1-1 TRBV15 TGTGCCACCAGCAGAAAGAAAGGGGGGAACACTGAAGCTTTCTTT CATSRKKGGNTEAFF
- - TRBJ1-4 TRBV29-1 TGCAGCGCATCAGGGGTTGCTAATGAAAAACTGTTTTTT CSASGVANEKLFF
- - TRBJ2-7 TRBV30 TGTGCCTGGAGGCCTCTTGGGGCAGGGAAGTACGAGCAGTACTTC CAWRPLGAGKYEQYF
- few TRBJ2-1 TRBV18 TGTGCCAGCTCACCACCCGACTTTTTCTCCTACAATGAGCAGTTCTTC CASSPPDFFSYNEQFF
TRBD2 - TRBJ2-2 TRBV7-3 TGTGCCAGCAGTTCAACTAGCGGGTATTCTACCGGGGAGCTGTTTTTT CASSSTSGYSTGELFF
TRBD2 once TRBJ2-5 TRBV2 TGTGCCAGCAGCCCTACCGGGACTAGCGGGGAGGTACTCCAAGAGACCCAGTACTTC CASSPTGTSGEVLQETQYF
- - TRBJ1-2 TRBV12-3/TRBV12-4 TGTGCCAGCAGTTTAGCAGGGGGGGCTGGCTACACCTTC CASSLAGGAGYTF